What follows is one T cell receptor (beta chain) and its context. One end of the junction varies from germline; a read error may be responsible. This CDR3 spans 15 amino acids. Germline V CDR1 and CDR2: SGDLS, YYNGEE. TCRdb keeps only in-frame clones here, not all; method: immunoSEQ multiplex PCR. The sample contains more than 15,000 clones, 75% to 90% of which appear only once. The data originate from a study of T cell changes during pregnancy in multiple sclerosis. The sequencing used CD8+ T cells from peripheral blood mononuclear cells, collected in the third trimester of pregnancy. The sequence was obtained from a female donor in good health, enrolled as a control in a pregnancy study. This sequence joins TRBV9 and TRBJ2-5; TRBD2 agrees at 7 bases. The CDR3 region is CASSVGLRERETQYF. The CDR3 DNA follows: TGTGCAAGCAGCGTAGGGTTGCGGGAGAGAGAGACCCAGTACTTC.